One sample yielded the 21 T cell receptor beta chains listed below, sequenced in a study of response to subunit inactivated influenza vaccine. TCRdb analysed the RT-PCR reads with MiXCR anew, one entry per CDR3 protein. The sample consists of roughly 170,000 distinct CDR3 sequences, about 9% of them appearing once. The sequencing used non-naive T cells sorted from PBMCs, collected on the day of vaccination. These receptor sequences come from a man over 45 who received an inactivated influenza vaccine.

The CDR3 coding sequence is TGCAGTGCTAAAAAAGGACGGCCGAACACTGAAGCTTTCTTT. It codes for CSAKKGRPNTEAFF. V is TRBV20-1 and J is TRBJ1-1, with no clear D. This CDR3 is 14 amino acids long. Trimming pared 4 bases from V and 1 base from J, leaving 13 bases between. CDR1 and CDR2 (germline): DFQATT, SNEGSKA (reference sequence).

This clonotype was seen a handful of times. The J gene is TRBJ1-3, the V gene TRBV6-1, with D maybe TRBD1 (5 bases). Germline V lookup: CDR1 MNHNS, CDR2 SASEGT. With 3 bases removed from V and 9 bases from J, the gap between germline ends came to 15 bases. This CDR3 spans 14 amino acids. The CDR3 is CASSDPGRTFTIYF. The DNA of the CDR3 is TGTGCCAGCAGTGATCCGGGACGGACCTTCACCATATATTTT.

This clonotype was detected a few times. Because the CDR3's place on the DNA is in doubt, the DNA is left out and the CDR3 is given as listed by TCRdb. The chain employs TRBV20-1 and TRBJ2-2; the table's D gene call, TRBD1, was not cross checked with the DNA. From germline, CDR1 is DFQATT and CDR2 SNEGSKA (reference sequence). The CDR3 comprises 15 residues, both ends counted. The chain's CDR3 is CSARVSGPGTGELFF.

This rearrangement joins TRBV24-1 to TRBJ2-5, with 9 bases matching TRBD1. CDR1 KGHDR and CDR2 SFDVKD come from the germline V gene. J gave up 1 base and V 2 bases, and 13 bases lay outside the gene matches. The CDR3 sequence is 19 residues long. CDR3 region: CATSDSWGQGVGGQETQYF. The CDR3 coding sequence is TGTGCCACCAGTGATTCTTGGGGACAGGGTGTTGGAGGCCAAGAGACCCAGTACTTC.

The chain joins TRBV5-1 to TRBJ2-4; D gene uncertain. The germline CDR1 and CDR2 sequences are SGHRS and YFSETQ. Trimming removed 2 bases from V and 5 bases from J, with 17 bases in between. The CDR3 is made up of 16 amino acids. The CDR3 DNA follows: TGCGCCAGCAGCTTCCGGAGCGACACGCGCCAAAACATTCAGTACTTC. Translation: CASSFRSDTRQNIQYF.

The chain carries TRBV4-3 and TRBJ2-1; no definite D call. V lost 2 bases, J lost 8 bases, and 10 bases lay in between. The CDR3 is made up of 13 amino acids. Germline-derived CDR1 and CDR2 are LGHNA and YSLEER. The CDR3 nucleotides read TGCGCCAGCAGCCAAACTACGTTGCATGAGCAGTTCTTC. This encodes CASSQTTLHEQFF.

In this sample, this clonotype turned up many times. CDR3 in amino acids: CASSPGTGSYGYTF. CDR3 sequence (DNA): TGCGCCAGCAGCCCTGGGACAGGGAGCTATGGCTACACCTTC. This chain links TRBV5-1 with TRBJ1-2; 9 bases are a match to TRBD1. This CDR3 contains 14 residues. The junction had 5 bases not matched to a gene; V was cut back by 4 bases and J by 4 bases. Germline V gives CDR1 SGHRS, CDR2 YFSETQ.

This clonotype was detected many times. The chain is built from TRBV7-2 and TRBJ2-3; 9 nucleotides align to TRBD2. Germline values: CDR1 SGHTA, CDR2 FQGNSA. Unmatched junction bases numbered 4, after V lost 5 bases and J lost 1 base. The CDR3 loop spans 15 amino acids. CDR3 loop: CASSGGGAGTDTQYF. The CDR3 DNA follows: TGTGCCAGCAGCGGCGGGGGGGCTGGCACAGATACGCAGTATTTT.

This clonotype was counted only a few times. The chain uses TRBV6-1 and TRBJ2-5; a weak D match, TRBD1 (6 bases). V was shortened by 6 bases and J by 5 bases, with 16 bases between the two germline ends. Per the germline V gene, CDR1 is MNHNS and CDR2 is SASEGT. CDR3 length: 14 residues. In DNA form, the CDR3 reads TGTGCCAGCAGGCGGGCTGGGGACACCGAGACCCAGTACTTC. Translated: CASRRAGDTETQYF.

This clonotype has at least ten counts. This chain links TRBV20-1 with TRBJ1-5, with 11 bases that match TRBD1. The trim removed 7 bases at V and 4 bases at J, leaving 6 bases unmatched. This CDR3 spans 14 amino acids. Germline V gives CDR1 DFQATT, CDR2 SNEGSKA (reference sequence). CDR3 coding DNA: TGCAGTGTAGGGACAGGGGGGATGAATCAGCCCCAGCATTTT. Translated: CSVGTGGMNQPQHF.

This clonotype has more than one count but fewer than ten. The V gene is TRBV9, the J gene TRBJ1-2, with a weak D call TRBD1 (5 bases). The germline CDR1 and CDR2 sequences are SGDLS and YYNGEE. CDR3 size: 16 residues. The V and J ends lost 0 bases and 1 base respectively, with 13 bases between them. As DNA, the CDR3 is TGTGCCAGCAGCGTAGGACCAGGGTCCGGTAACTATGGCTACACCTTC. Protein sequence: CASSVGPGSGNYGYTF. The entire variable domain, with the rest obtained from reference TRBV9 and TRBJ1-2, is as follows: DSGVTQTPKHLITATGQRVTLRCSPRSGDLSVYWYQQSLDQGLQFLIQYYNGEERAKGNILERFSAQQFPDLHSELNLSSLELGDSALYFCASSVGPGSGNYGYTFGSGTRLTVV.

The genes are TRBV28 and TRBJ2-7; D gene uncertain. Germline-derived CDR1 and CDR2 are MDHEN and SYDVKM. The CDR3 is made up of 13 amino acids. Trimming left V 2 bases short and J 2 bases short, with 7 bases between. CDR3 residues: CASSLLSAYEQYF. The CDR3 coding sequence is TGTGCCAGCAGTTTACTTTCGGCCTACGAGCAGTACTTC.

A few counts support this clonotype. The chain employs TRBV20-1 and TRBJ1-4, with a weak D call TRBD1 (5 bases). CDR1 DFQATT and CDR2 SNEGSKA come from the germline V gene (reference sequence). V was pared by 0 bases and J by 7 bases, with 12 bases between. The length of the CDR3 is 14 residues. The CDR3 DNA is TGCAGTGCTAGAGACCGGGGGATTGGTGAAAAACTGTTTTTT. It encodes CSARDRGIGEKLFF.

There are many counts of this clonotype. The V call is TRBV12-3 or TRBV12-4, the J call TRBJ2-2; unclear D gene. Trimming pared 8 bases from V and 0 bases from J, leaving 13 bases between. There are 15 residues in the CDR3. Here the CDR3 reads CASLLTGTNTGELFF. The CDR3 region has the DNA TGTGCCAGCTTACTGACTGGAACGAACACCGGGGAGCTGTTTTTT.

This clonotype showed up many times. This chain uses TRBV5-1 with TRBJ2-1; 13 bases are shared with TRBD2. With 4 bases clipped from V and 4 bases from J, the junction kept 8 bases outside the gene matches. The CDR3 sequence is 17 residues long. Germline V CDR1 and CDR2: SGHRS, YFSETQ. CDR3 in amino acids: CASSTTSGGAGYNEQFF. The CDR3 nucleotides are TGCGCCAGCAGCACTACTAGCGGGGGGGCCGGTTACAATGAGCAGTTCTTC.

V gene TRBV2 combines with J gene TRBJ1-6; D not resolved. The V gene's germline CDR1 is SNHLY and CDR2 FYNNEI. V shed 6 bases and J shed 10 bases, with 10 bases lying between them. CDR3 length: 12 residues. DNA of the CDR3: TGTGCCAGCAGCAACACGATATCACCCCTCCACTTT. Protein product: CASSNTISPLHF.

The CDR3 protein is CASSDRTYNEQFF. CDR3 in DNA: TGTGCCAGCAGCGACAGGACCTACAATGAGCAGTTCTTC. The genes are TRBV6-2 or TRBV6-3 and TRBJ2-1, with D possibly TRBD1 on 6 matching bases. The CDR3 length is 13 residues. Germline CDR1 MNHEY, CDR2 SVGEGT. V lost 6 bases, J lost 2 bases, and 8 bases lay in between.

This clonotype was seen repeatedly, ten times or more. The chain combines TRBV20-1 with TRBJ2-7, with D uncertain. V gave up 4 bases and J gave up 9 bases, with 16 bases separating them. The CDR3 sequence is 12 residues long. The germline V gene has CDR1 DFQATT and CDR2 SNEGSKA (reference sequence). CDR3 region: CSATYLGPAQYF. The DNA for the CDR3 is TGCAGTGCTACCTATCTCGGTCCAGCGCAGTACTTC.

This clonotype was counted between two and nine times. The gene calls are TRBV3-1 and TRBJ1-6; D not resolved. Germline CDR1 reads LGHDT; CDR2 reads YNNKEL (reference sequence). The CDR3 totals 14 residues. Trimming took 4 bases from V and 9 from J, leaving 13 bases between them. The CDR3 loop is CASSPQRSGSPLHF. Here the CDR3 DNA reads TGTGCCAGCAGCCCACAGCGGTCGGGTTCACCCCTCCACTTT.

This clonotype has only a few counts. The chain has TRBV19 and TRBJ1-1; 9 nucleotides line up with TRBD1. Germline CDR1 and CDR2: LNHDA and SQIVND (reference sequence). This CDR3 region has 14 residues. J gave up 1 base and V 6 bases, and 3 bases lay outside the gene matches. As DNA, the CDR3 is TGTGCCAGTAGAAAGGACAGGGGGAACACTGAAGCTTTCTTT. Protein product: CASRKDRGNTEAFF.

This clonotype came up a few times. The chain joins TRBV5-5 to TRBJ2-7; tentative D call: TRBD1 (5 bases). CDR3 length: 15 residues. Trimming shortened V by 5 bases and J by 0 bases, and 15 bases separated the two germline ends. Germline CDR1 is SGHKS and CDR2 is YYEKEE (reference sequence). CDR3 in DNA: TGTGCCAGCAGTTCTCCCCATGGGGCCTCCTACGAGCAGTACTTC. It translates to CASSSPHGASYEQYF. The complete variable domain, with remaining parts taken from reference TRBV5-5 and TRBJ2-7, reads DAGVTQSPTHLIKTRGQQVTLRCSPISGHKSVSWYQQVLGQGPQFIFQYYEKEERGRGNFPDRFSARQFPNYSSELNVNALLLGDSALYLCASSSPHGASYEQYFGPGTRLTVT.